Following are 26 T cell receptor beta chains from one sample sequenced in a study of blood T cell repertoires in COVID-19. The assay was immunoSEQ multiplex PCR, and TCRdb's table has in-frame clones only and misses some. This table holds 310,000 or so clones, 86% found once. Sequenced sample: peripheral blood. Source of these receptors: a woman aged 25-40 years who had recovered from COVID-19.

The chain combines TRBV19 with TRBJ1-5; no clear D. The CDR3 totals 15 residues. CDR1 and CDR2 (germline): LNHDA, SQIVND (reference sequence). Trimming took off 6 bases at V and 3 bases at J, with 15 bases between the two ends. CDR3 region: CASSTWANDNQPQHF. In DNA form, the CDR3 reads TGTGCCAGTAGCACTTGGGCTAATGACAATCAGCCCCAGCATTTT.

V usage is TRBV19 and J usage is TRBJ1-1; 10 bases align to TRBD1. This CDR3 has 15 amino acids. V was clipped by 5 bases and J by 6 bases; unmatched bases: 9. The germline CDR1 and CDR2 sequences are LNHDA and SQIVND (reference sequence). CDR3 sequence: CASSPQTGGKAEAFF. In DNA, the CDR3 is TGTGCCAGTAGTCCCCAGACAGGGGGCAAAGCTGAAGCTTTCTTT.

V and J are TRBV5-1 and TRBJ2-7; TRBD1 aligns across 10 bases. The CDR3 is 14 amino acids. CDR1 SGHRS and CDR2 YFSETQ come from the germline V gene. Unmatched junction bases numbered 7, after V lost 4 bases and J lost 6 bases. The CDR3: CASSDRDRGGEQYF. Here the CDR3 DNA reads TGCGCCAGCAGCGACCGGGACAGGGGCGGCGAGCAGTACTTC.

The V gene is TRBV7-9, the J gene TRBJ1-5; D uncertain. The CDR3 loop spans 13 amino acids. V dropped 1 base and J dropped 4 bases, with 5 bases sitting between them. Germline V lookup: CDR1 SEHNR, CDR2 FQNEAQ (reference sequence). DNA of the CDR3: TGTGCCAGCAGCTTAGGTACAAATCAGCCCCAGCATTTT. Its protein product is CASSLGTNQPQHF. The full variable domain, with the rest looked up from reference TRBV7-9 and TRBJ1-5, is DTGVSQNPRHKITKRGQNVTFRCDPISEHNRLYWYRQTLGQGPEFLTYFQNEAQLEKSRLLSDRFSAERPKGSFSTLEIQRTEQGDSAMYLCASSLGTNQPQHFGDGTRLSIL.

V and J are TRBV7-9 and TRBJ1-2, with D possibly being TRBD1 (5 bases). V lost 1 base, J lost 4 bases, and 10 bases lay in between. From germline, CDR1 is SEHNR and CDR2 FQNEAQ (reference sequence). This CDR3 is built from 14 residues. The CDR3 region is CASSLEGISYGYTF. Written as DNA, the CDR3 is TGTGCCAGCAGCTTAGAGGGGATCAGCTATGGCTACACCTTC.

This chain links TRBV7-2 with TRBJ2-1, with a possible D match to TRBD2 (5 bases). The CDR3 consists of 11 residues. Germline loops: CDR1 SGHTA, CDR2 FQGNSA. The V gene lost 5 bases and the J gene lost 14 bases, with 13 bases spanning the gap. In DNA form, the CDR3 reads TGTGCCAGCAGCCCGGACTCAACGGAGTTCTTC. As protein: CASSPDSTEFF. The entire variable domain, with the rest obtained from reference TRBV7-2 and TRBJ2-1, is as follows: GAGVSQSPSNKVTEKGKDVELRCDPISGHTALYWYRQSLGQGLEFLIYFQGNSAPDKSGLPSDRFSAERTGGSVSTLTIQRTQQEDSAVYLCASSPDSTEFFGPGTRLTVL.

This clone was counted once. CDR3 nucleotides: TGTGCCTGGAATCGGGGTTTGAGCAACACCATATATTTT. Translated, it gives CAWNRGLSNTIYF. The genes are TRBV30 and TRBJ1-3; D is unresolved. V was clipped by 4 bases and J by 7 bases, with 14 bases between them. Germline V gene sequence: CDR1 GTSNPN, CDR2 SVGIG (reference sequence). The CDR3 totals 13 residues.

V is TRBV13 and J is TRBJ1-3; 8 bases are a match to TRBD1. This CDR3 is built from 18 residues. J gave up 2 bases and V 3 bases, and 12 bases lay outside the gene matches. In germline, CDR1 is PRHDT, CDR2 FYEKMQ (reference sequence). CDR3 coding DNA: TGTGCCAGCAGCTTCGAGAGCCCCACCAGGGGGCCTGGAAACACCATATATTTT. Its translation: CASSFESPTRGPGNTIYF.

The rearrangement links TRBV15 to TRBJ2-7; D perhaps matches TRBD2 (7 bases). Trimming removed 8 bases at V and 3 bases at J, with 17 bases between. The germline V gene encodes CDR1 LNHNV and CDR2 YYDKDF (reference sequence). The length of the CDR3 is 14 residues. The CDR3 protein is CATSQGGGGYEQYF. For the CDR3, the DNA is TGTGCCACCTCCCAGGGAGGGGGGGGCTACGAGCAGTACTTC.

This clone was detected a few times. The chain has TRBV5-6 and TRBJ2-5; TRBD2 matches 8 bases. J was trimmed by 3 bases and V by 1 base; bases with no gene match: 8. CDR3 length: 16 residues. CDR1 SGHDT and CDR2 YYEEEE come from the germline V gene. This CDR3 is CASSLIQRGSEETQYF. The CDR3 bases are TGTGCCAGCAGCTTGATCCAGCGGGGGTCCGAAGAGACCCAGTACTTC.

This clone was seen a single time. The CDR3: CASSWTSGSLYEQYF. CDR3 sequence (DNA): TGTGCCAGCAGTTGGACTAGCGGGAGTCTCTACGAGCAGTACTTC. The rearrangement uses TRBV28 and TRBJ2-7, with 13 bases identical to TRBD2. Germline V lookup: CDR1 MDHEN, CDR2 SYDVKM. Trimming cost V 4 bases and J 3 bases; bases outside gene matches: 3. CDR3 length equals 15 residues.

This chain joins TRBV2 and TRBJ1-2, with 9 bases matching TRBD1. This CDR3 is built from 13 residues. After removal of 5 bases from V and 6 bases from J, the junction contained 4 bases not matched to a gene. Germline V gene sequence: CDR1 SNHLY, CDR2 FYNNEI. Here the CDR3 reads CASSSTGGDGYTF. For the CDR3, the DNA is TGTGCCAGCAGTTCTACAGGGGGCGATGGCTACACCTTC.

V and J are TRBV4-1 and TRBJ2-7; tentative D call: TRBD2 (6 bases). The CDR3 sequence is 16 residues long. V was cut by 4 bases and J by 1 base, with 17 bases left in between. From germline, CDR1 is MGHRA and CDR2 YSYEKL. CDR3 nucleotides: TGCGCCAGCAGCCCCGCCGCGGGGCGCAGGTCCTACGAGCAGTACTTC. Translated: CASSPAAGRRSYEQYF.

The V call is TRBV9, the J call TRBJ2-3; 13 bases are shared with TRBD2. Germline assignment: CDR1 SGDLS and CDR2 YYNGEE. The CDR3 is 17 residues long. J gave up 2 bases and V 4 bases, and 7 bases lay outside the gene matches. CDR3 protein: CASSPPLAGGVTDTQYF. CDR3 in DNA: TGTGCCAGCAGCCCCCCACTAGCGGGAGGGGTCACAGATACGCAGTATTTT.

The rearrangement uses TRBV30 and TRBJ1-6, with no clear D. CDR1 is GTSNPN and CDR2 is SVGIG in the germline V gene (reference sequence). The length of the CDR3 is 13 residues. The V and J ends lost 5 bases and 10 bases respectively, with 15 bases between them. In DNA form, the CDR3 reads TGTGCCTGGGGTCCACGTTCGCGATCACCCCTCCACTTT. This encodes CAWGPRSRSPLHF.

The rearrangement links TRBV5-4 to TRBJ2-3; D is uncertain. V was clipped by 0 bases and J by 7 bases, with 6 bases between them. The V gene's germline CDR1 is SGHNT and CDR2 YYREEE (reference sequence). The CDR3 contains 12 residues. CDR3 residues: CASSLDLNTQYF. In DNA, the CDR3 is TGTGCCAGCAGCTTGGACCTAAATACGCAGTATTTT.

V is TRBV3-1 (or the pseudogene TRBV3-2) and J is TRBJ2-3; tentatively, D is TRBD2 (7 bases). There are 13 residues in the CDR3. Germline V gene sequence: CDR1 LGHDT, CDR2 YNNKEL (reference sequence). V was cut by 7 bases and J by 3 bases, with 11 bases left in between. CDR3 in DNA: TGTGCCAGCATGAGGGGGGGGACAGATACGCAGTATTTT. Protein product: CASMRGGTDTQYF.

This clone has just one count. The chain carries TRBV2 and TRBJ2-7, with D tentatively TRBD2 (6 bases). The length of the CDR3 is 14 residues. V was clipped by 10 bases and J by 0 bases, with 16 bases between them. Germline V gene data show CDR1 as SNHLY and CDR2 as FYNNEI. CDR3 in DNA: TGTGCCATCCAAGGACTATTGAGCTCCTACGAGCAGTACTTC. It translates to CAIQGLLSSYEQYF.

The chain is built from TRBV29-1 and TRBJ1-2; the match to TRBD1 covers 9 bases. Trimming at V came to 7 bases and at J to 8 bases, leaving 8 bases not matched to a gene. Germline V gene data show CDR1 as SQVTM and CDR2 as ANQGSEA. This CDR3 has 12 amino acids. CDR3 DNA: TGCAGCGCCAGGACAGGGGCTTGGGGCTACACCTTC. Translation gives CSARTGAWGYTF.

The chain joins TRBV9 to TRBJ1-1; 8 nucleotides agree with TRBD1. Per the germline V gene, CDR1 is SGDLS and CDR2 is YYNGEE. V lost 7 bases and J lost 6; bases outside the gene matches: 8. The CDR3 has 13 residues. The CDR3 DNA is TGTGCCAGCTCTCGCCCAGGGGGCTCTGAAGCTTTCTTT. It yields the protein CASSRPGGSEAFF.

This rearrangement joins TRBV5-1 to TRBJ2-3; TRBD2 matches at 10 bases. Trimming cost V 7 bases and J 5 bases; bases outside gene matches: 13. The CDR3 extends over 16 amino acids. In germline, CDR1 is SGHRS, CDR2 YFSETQ. CDR3 sequence: CASSLGFLAGVDTQYF. CDR3 nucleotide sequence: TGCGCCAGCTCCTTGGGATTCCTAGCGGGAGTAGATACGCAGTATTTT.

The V call is TRBV7-2, the J call TRBJ2-7; D might be TRBD2 (5 bases). Germline V gene data show CDR1 as SGHTA and CDR2 as FQGNSA. This CDR3 has 17 amino acids. V shed 3 bases and J shed 0 bases, with 18 bases lying between them. CDR3 residues: CASSLLARASSSYEQYF. Here the CDR3 DNA reads TGTGCCAGCAGCTTGTTAGCGAGGGCCTCCAGCTCCTACGAGCAGTACTTC. Full variable domain (remainder filled in from reference TRBV7-2 and TRBJ2-7): GAGVSQSPSNKVTEKGKDVELRCDPISGHTALYWYRQSLGQGLEFLIYFQGNSAPDKSGLPSDRFSAERTGGSVSTLTIQRTQQEDSAVYLCASSLLARASSSYEQYFGPGTRLTVT.

This clone was counted only a few times. The V gene is TRBV24-1, the J gene TRBJ1-5, with TRBD1 matching over 11 bases. Germline CDR1 is KGHDR and CDR2 is SFDVKD. This CDR3 spans 14 amino acids. The V gene end was trimmed by 7 bases and the J gene end by 6 bases; junction bases not matched to a gene: 4. The chain's CDR3 is CATRGQGDGQPQHF. CDR3 DNA: TGTGCCACCAGGGGACAGGGGGACGGTCAGCCCCAGCATTTT.

The rearrangement links TRBV5-6 to TRBJ2-1; D perhaps matches TRBD2 (6 bases). Deletions cut 0 bases from V and 8 bases from J, with 15 bases between. The germline CDR1 and CDR2 sequences are SGHDT and YYEEEE. The CDR3 totals 15 residues. CDR3 DNA: TGTGCCAGCAGCTTGGTAGTCGGGGGTAGGGATGAGCAGTTCTTC. It specifies CASSLVVGGRDEQFF.

The chain is built from TRBV5-4 and TRBJ2-1, with D possibly matching TRBD1 (6 bases). V was pared by 4 bases and J by 5 bases, with 13 bases between. The CDR3 runs to 14 residues. CDR1 and CDR2 (germline): SGHNT, YYREEE (reference sequence). The CDR3 here is CASSARTEDNEQFF. CDR3 sequence (DNA): TGTGCCAGCAGCGCTAGGACAGAGGACAATGAGCAGTTCTTC.

The chain uses TRBV2 and TRBJ1-4; D ambiguous. This CDR3 has 14 residues. V dropped 3 bases and J dropped 8 bases, with 13 bases sitting between them. CDR1 SNHLY and CDR2 FYNNEI come from the germline V gene. The CDR3 spells CASSDWSEREKLFF. CDR3 DNA sequence: TGTGCCAGCAGTGACTGGTCGGAGAGGGAAAAACTGTTTTTT.